Listed below are T cell receptor beta chains from one sample, sequenced in a study of blood T cells in healthy people across ages. MiXCR was run by TCRdb on the 5' RACE reads, yielding one entry per CDR3 protein. Among nearly 800,000 distinct CDR3 sequences listed, approximately 53% were seen once. Material: blood. Every receptor here comes from a man in his forties or fifties in good health. CDR3s include the opening cysteine and the closing phenylalanine or tryptophan. A D gene is named only where the DNA matches it firmly. Size is stated for part of the rows, as once, few or many counts, or as a class when the clone is expanded.

V: TRBV4-3; D: -; J: TRBJ1-1; size: -; DNA: TGCGTCAGCAGTCAGACAGCGAACACTGAAGCTTTCTTT; CDR3: CVSSQTANTEAFF
V: TRBV5-1; D: TRBD2; J: TRBJ2-3; size: -; DNA: TGCGCCGGCAGCCCACAAGCAGGACTAGCGGGAGTCGCAGATACGCAGTATTTT; CDR3: CAGSPQAGLAGVADTQYF
V: TRBV7-8; D: -; J: TRBJ2-7; size: few; DNA: TGTGCCAGCAGCTTAGAGGGGGGTCACTACGAGCAGTACTTC; CDR3: CASSLEGGHYEQYF
V: TRBV7-2; D: -; J: TRBJ1-4; size: -; DNA: TGTGCCAGCAGCCAAGGGGGAATTGAAAAACTGTTTTTT; CDR3: CASSQGGIEKLFF
V: TRBV2; D: -; J: TRBJ2-1; size: -; DNA: TGTGCCAGCAGTGAACGAGCCGGTGGGTACAATGAGCAGTTCTTC; CDR3: CASSERAGGYNEQFF
V: TRBV7-2; D: -; J: TRBJ2-5; size: few; DNA: TGTGCCAGCAGCTCGAGCCAACGGACCGGCGGAGAGACCCAGTACTTC; CDR3: CASSSSQRTGGETQYF
V: TRBV6-2/TRBV6-3; D: TRBD1; J: TRBJ2-5; size: -; DNA: TGTGCCAGCGACTTTTATGGACAGGGGGCTGGAGAGACCCAGTACTTC; CDR3: CASDFYGQGAGETQYF
V: TRBV6-6; D: -; J: TRBJ1-2; size: -; DNA: TGTGCCAGCAGTTACTCTGGGAATTCTAACTATGGCTACACCTTC; CDR3: CASSYSGNSNYGYTF
V: TRBV29-1; D: TRBD1; J: TRBJ1-2; size: few; DNA: TGCAGCGCAAAGACAGGGGGCGCCGGGTGGGGCTACACCTTC; CDR3: CSAKTGGAGWGYTF
V: TRBV9; D: -; J: TRBJ1-4; size: -; DNA: TGTGCCAGCAGCCCAGTGGGGGCTCGAGGTGAAAAACTGTTTTTT; CDR3: CASSPVGARGEKLFF
V: TRBV9; D: TRBD1; J: TRBJ1-1; size: -; DNA: TGTGCCAGCAGCCCAAAGAGGGGGACAGGGGGCATGCAACGCACTGAAGCTTTCTTT; CDR3: CASSPKRGTGGMQRTEAFF
V: TRBV7-9; D: -; J: TRBJ2-7; size: -; DNA: TGTGCCAGCAGCTTAGTTCCGCAGAACTACGAGCAGTACTTC; CDR3: CASSLVPQNYEQYF
V: TRBV7-9; D: -; J: TRBJ2-7; size: -; DNA: TGTGCCAGCAGCAAAAGGGGCCATTGGATCTACGAGCAGTACTTC; CDR3: CASSKRGHWIYEQYF
V: TRBV27; D: -; J: TRBJ1-2; size: -; DNA: TGTGCCAGCAGTTACTCACTGGGCTATGGCTACACCTTC; CDR3: CASSYSLGYGYTF
V: TRBV7-2; D: TRBD2; J: TRBJ2-7; size: many; DNA: TGTGCCAGCAGCGAGGGAGGCGGGGGGAACTACGAGCAGTACTTC; CDR3: CASSEGGGGNYEQYF
V: TRBV12-5; D: -; J: TRBJ2-1; size: -; DNA: TGTGCTAGTGGGGCCCGGGACAATGAGCAGTTCTTC; CDR3: CASGARDNEQFF
V: TRBV27; D: -; J: TRBJ1-1; size: -; DNA: TGTGCCAGCAGTTTATCCCTTTGGGGGAACACTGAAGCTTTCTTT; CDR3: CASSLSLWGNTEAFF
V: TRBV6-2/TRBV6-3; D: -; J: TRBJ2-7; size: once; DNA: TGTGCCAGCAGCCCCGACGGGGGAGCCTACGAGCAGTACTTC; CDR3: CASSPDGGAYEQYF
V: TRBV5-4; D: -; J: TRBJ1-1; size: -; DNA: TGTGCCAGCAGCTTGGGGAGGGTGGGGATAAACACTGAAGCTTTCTTT; CDR3: CASSLGRVGINTEAFF
V: TRBV6-2/TRBV6-3; D: -; J: TRBJ2-6; size: -; DNA: TGTGCCAGCAGTTACGCCGACACAGACTCTGGGGCCAACGTCCTGACTTTC; CDR3: CASSYADTDSGANVLTF